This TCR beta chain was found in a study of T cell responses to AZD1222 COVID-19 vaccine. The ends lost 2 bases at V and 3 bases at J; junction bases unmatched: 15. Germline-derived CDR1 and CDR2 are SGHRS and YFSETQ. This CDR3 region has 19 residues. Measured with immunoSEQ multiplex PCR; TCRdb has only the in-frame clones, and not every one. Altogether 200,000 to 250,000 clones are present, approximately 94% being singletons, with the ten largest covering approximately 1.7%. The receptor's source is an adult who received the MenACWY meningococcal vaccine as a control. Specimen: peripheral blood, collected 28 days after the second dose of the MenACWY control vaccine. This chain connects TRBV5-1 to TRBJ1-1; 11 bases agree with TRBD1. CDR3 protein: CASSFSFGQGAIADTEAFF. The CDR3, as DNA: TGCGCCAGCAGCTTTAGTTTCGGACAGGGGGCGATTGCGGACACTGAAGCTTTCTTT.